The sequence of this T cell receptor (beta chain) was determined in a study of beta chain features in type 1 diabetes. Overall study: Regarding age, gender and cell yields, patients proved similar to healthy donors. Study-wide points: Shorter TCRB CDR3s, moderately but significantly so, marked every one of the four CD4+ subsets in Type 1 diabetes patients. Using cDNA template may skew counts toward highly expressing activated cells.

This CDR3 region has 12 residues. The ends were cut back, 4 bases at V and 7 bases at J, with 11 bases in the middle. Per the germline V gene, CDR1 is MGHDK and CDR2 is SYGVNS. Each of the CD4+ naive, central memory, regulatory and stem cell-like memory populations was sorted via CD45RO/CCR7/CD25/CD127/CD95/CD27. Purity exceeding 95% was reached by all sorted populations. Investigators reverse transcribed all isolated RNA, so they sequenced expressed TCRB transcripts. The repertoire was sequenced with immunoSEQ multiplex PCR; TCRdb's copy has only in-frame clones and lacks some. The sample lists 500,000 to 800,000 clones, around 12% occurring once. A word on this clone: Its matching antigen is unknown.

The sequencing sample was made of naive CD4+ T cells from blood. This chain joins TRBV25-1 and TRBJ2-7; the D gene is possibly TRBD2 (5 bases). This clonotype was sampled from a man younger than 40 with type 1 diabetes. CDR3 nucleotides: TGTGCCAGCAGTGTTACGAGAGGGGAGCAGTACTTC. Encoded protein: CASSVTRGEQYF.